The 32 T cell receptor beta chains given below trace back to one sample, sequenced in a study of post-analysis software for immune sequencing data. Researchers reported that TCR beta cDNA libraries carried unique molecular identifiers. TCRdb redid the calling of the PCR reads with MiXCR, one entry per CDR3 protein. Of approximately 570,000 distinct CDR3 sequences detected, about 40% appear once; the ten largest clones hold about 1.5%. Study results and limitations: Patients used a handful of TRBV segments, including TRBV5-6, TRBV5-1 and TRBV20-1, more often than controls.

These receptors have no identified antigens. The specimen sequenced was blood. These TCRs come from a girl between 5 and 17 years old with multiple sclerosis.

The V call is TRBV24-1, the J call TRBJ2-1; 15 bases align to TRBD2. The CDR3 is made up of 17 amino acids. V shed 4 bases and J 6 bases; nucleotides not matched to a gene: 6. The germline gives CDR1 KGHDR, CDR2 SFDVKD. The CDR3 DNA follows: TGTGCCACCAGTGACTTGCCGGGACTAGCGGGGGGCAATGAGCAGTTCTTC. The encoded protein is CATSDLPGLAGGNEQFF.

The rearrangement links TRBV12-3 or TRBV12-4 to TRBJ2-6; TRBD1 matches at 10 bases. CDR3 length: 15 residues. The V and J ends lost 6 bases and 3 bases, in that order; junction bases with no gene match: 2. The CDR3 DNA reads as TGTGCCAGCAGGGACAGGGGGAGTGGGGCCAACGTCCTGACTTTC. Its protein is CASRDRGSGANVLTF.

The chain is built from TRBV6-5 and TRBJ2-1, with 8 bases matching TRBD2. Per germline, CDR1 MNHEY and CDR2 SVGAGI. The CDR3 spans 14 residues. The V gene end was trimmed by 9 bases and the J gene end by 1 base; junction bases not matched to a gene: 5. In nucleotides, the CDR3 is TGTGCCAGTACGGGGGGGGGATCCTACAATGAGCAGTTCTTC. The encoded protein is CASTGGGSYNEQFF.

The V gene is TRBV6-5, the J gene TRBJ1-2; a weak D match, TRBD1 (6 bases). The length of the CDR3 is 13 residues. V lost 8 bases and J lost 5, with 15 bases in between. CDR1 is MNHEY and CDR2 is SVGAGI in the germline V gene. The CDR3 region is CASHTERGYGYTF. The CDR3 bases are TGTGCCAGCCACACCGAAAGGGGGTATGGCTACACCTTC.

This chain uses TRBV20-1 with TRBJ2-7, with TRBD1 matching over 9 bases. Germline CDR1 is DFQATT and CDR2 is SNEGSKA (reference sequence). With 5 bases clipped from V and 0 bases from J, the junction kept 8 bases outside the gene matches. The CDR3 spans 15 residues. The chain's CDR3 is CSALHTGGLSYEQYF. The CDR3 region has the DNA TGCAGTGCTCTTCATACAGGGGGCCTCTCCTACGAGCAGTACTTC.

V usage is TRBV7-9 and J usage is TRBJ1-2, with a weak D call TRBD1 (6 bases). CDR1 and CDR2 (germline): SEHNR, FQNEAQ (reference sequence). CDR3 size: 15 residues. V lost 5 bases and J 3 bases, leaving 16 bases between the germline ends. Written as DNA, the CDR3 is TGTGCCAGCAGCCCGTCGGGGGGCGCCTACTATGGCTACACCTTC. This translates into CASSPSGGAYYGYTF.

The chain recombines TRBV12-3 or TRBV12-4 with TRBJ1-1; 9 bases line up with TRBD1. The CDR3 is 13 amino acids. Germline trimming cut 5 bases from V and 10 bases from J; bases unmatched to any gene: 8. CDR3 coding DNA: TGTGCCAGCAGTCTAGGGACAGGGCAGGTAGCTTTCTTT. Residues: CASSLGTGQVAFF.

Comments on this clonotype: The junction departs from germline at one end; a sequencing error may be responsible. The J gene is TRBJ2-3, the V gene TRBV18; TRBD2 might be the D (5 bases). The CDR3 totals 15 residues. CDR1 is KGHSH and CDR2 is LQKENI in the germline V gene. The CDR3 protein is CTSSESGGLADTQYF. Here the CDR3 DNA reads TGTACCAGCTCGGAAAGCGGTGGCCTCGCAGATACGCAGTATTTT.

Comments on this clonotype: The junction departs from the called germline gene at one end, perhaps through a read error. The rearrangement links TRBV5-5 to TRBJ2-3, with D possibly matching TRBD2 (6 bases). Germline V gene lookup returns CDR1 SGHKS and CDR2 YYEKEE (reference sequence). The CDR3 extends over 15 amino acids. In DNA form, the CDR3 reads TGTGCCAGCGGCTTGTCGGGGACTGTCACAGATACGCAGTATTTT. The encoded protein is CASGLSGTVTDTQYF.

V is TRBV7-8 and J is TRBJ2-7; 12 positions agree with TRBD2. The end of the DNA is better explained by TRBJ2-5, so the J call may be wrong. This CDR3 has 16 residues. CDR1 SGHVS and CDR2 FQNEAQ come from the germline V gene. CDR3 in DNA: TGTGCCAGCAGCCCGGGGCCTAGCGGGGGGGCGGAGACCCAGTACTTC. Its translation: CASSPGPSGGAETQYF.

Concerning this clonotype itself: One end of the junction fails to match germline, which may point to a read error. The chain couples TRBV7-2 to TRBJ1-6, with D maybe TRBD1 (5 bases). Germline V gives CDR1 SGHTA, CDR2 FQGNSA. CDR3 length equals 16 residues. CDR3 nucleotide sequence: TGTGCCAGCAGCTTATTTGGGCAGGGACTAAATTCACCCCCCCACTTT. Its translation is CASSLFGQGLNSPPHF. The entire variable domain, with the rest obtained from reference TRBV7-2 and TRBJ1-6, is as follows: GAGVSQSPSNKVTEKGKDVELRCDPISGHTALYWYRQSLGQGLEFLIYFQGNSAPDKSGLPSDRFSAERTGGSVSTLTIQRTQQEDSAVYLCASSLFGQGLNSPPHFGNGTRLTVT.

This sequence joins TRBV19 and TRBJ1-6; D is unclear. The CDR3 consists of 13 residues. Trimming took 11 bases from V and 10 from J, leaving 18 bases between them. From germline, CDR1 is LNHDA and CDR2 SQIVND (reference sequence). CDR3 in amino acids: CAGSRTLDSPLHF. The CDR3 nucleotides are TGTGCCGGAAGCAGGACGCTGGACTCACCCCTCCACTTT.

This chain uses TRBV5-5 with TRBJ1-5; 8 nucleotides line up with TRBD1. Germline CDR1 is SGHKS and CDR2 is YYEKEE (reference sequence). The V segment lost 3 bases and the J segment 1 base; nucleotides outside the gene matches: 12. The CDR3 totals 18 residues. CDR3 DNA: TGTGCCAGCAGCTCGGACAGGGCCTTTATGATGAGCAATCAGCCCCAGCATTTT. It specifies CASSSDRAFMMSNQPQHF. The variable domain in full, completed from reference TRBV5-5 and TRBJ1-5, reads DAGVTQSPTHLIKTRGQQVTLRCSPISGHKSVSWYQQVLGQGPQFIFQYYEKEERGRGNFPDRFSARQFPNYSSELNVNALLLGDSALYLCASSSDRAFMMSNQPQHFGDGTRLSIL.

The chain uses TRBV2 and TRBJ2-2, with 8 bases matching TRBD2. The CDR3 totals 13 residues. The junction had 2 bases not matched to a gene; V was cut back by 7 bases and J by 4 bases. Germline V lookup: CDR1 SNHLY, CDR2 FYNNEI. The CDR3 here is CASTGRGTGELFF. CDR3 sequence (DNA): TGTGCCAGCACCGGGAGGGGCACCGGGGAGCTGTTTTTT.

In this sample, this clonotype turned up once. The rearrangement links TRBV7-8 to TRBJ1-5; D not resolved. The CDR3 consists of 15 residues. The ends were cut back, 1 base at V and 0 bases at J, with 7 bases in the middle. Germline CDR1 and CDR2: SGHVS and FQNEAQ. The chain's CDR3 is CASSLGEYSNQPQHF. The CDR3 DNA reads TGTGCCAGCAGCTTAGGGGAATATAGCAATCAGCCCCAGCATTTT.

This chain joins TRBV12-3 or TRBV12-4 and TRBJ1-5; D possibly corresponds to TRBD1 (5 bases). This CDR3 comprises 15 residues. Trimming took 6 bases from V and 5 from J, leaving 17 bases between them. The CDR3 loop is CASSPEGHRHQPQHF. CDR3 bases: TGTGCCAGCAGCCCGGAAGGACATCGGCATCAGCCCCAGCATTTT.

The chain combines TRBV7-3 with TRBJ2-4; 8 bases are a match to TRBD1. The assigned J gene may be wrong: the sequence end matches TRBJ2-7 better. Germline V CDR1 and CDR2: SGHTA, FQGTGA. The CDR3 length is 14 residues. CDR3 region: CASSLTGQADEQYF. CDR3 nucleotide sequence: TGTGCCAGCAGCTTAACGGGACAGGCGGACGAGCAGTACTTC.

The CDR3 sequence is CASTGQGGYEQYF. CDR3 DNA: TGTGCCAGCACGGGACAGGGGGGCTACGAGCAGTACTTC. The rearrangement uses TRBV28 and TRBJ2-7, with 11 positions matching TRBD1. Germline V lookup: CDR1 MDHEN, CDR2 SYDVKM. The CDR3 contains 13 residues. Germline trimming cut 7 bases from V and 3 bases from J; bases unmatched to any gene: 2.

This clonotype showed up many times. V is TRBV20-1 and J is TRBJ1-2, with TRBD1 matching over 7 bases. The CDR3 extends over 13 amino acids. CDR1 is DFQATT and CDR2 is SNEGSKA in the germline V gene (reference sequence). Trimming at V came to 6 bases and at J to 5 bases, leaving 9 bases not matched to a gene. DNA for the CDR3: TGCAGTGCGCGGAGGGGGCGCGGGTATGGCTACACCTTC. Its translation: CSARRGRGYGYTF.

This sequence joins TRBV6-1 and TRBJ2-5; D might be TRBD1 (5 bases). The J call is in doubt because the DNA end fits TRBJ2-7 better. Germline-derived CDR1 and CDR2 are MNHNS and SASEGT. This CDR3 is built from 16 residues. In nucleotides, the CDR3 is TGTGCCAGCAGTGAAGCGCTATACAGGACAACCTACGAGCAGTACTTC. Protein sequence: CASSEALYRTTYEQYF.

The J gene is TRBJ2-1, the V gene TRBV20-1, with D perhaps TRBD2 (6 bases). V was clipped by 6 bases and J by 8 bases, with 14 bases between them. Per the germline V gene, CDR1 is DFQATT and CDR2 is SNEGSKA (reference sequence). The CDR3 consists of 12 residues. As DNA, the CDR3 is TGCAGTGCACGGTGGGGGGTCGATGAGCAGTTCTTC. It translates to CSARWGVDEQFF.

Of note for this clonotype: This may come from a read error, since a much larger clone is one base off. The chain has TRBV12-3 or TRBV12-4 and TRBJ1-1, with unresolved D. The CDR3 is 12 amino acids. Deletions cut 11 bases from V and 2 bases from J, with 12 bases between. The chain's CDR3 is CAGTLGNTEAFF. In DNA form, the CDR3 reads TGTGCCGGCACCCTGGGTAACACTGAAGCTTTCTTT.

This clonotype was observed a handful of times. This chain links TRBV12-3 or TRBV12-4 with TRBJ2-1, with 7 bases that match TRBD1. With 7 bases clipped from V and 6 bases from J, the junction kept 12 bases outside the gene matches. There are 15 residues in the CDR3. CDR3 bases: TGTGCCAGCAACACAGACAGGGCTCCCAGCAATGAGCAGTTCTTC. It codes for CASNTDRAPSNEQFF.

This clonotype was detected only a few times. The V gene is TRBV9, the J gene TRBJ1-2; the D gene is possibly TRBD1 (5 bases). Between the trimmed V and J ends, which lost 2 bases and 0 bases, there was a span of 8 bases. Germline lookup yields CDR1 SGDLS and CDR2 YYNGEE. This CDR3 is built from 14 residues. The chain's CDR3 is CASSVQGSNYGYTF. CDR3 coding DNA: TGTGCCAGCAGCGTCCAGGGATCTAACTATGGCTACACCTTC.

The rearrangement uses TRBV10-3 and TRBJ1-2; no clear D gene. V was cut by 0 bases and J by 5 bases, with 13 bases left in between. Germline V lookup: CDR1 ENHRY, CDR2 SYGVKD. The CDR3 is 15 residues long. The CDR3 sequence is CAISESQVQPYGYTF. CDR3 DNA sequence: TGTGCCATCAGTGAGTCGCAGGTCCAGCCATATGGCTACACCTTC.

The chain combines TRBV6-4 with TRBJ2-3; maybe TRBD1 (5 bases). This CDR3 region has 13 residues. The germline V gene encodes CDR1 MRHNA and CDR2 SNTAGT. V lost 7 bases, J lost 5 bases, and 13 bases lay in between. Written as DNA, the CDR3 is TGTGCCAGCATGTGGCAGGGAAGAGATACGCAGTATTTT. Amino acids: CASMWQGRDTQYF.

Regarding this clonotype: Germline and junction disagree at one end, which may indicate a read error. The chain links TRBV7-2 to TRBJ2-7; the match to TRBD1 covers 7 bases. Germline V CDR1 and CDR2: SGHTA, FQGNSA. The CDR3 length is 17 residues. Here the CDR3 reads CASSLQTVVGRGYGQYF. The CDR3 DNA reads TGTGCCAGCAGCTTACAGACCGTGGTGGGCAGGGGGTACGGGCAGTACTTC. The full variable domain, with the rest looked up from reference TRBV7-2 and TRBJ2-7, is GAGVSQSPSNKVTEKGKDVELRCDPISGHTALYWYRQSLGQGLEFLIYFQGNSAPDKSGLPSDRFSAERTGGSVSTLTIQRTQQEDSAVYLCASSLQTVVGRGYGQYFGPGTRLTVT.

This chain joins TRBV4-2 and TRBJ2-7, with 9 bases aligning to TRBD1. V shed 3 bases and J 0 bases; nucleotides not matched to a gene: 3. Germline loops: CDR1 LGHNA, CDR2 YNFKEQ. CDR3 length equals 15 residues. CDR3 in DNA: TGTGCCAGCAGCCAGACAGGGGGGTACTCCTACGAGCAGTACTTC. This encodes CASSQTGGYSYEQYF.

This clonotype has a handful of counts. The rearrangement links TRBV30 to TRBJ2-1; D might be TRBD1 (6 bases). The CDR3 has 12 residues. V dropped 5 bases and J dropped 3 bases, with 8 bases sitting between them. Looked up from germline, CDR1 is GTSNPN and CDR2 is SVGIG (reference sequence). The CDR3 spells CAWGGFYNEQFF. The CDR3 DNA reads TGTGCCTGGGGGGGCTTCTACAATGAGCAGTTCTTC.

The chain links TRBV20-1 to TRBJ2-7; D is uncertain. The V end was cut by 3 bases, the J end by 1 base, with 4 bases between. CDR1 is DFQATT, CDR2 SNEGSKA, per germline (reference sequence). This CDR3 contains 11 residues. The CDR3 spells CSARKSYEQYF. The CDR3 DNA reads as TGCAGTGCTAGGAAGTCCTACGAGCAGTACTTC.

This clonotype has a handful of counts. The CDR3 protein is CASSFGSPDLFGQYF. The CDR3 DNA reads as TGTGCCAGCAGTTTTGGGTCCCCGGACCTATTCGGGCAGTACTTC. The chain employs TRBV12-3 or TRBV12-4 and TRBJ2-7; D gene uncertain. Trimming shortened V by 3 bases and J by 9 bases, and 21 bases separated the two germline ends. The CDR3 totals 15 residues.

The CDR3 DNA reads as TGTGCCAGCAGCTATACGGCGGCGGGGACCTTCACAGATACGCAGTATTTT. Encoded protein: CASSYTAAGTFTDTQYF. The rearrangement joins TRBV7-9 to TRBJ2-3, with a tentative D call TRBD2 (6 bases). The CDR3 has 17 residues. Germline-derived CDR1 and CDR2 are SEHNR and FQNEAQ (reference sequence). V was shortened by 4 bases and J by 2 bases, with 19 bases between the two germline ends.